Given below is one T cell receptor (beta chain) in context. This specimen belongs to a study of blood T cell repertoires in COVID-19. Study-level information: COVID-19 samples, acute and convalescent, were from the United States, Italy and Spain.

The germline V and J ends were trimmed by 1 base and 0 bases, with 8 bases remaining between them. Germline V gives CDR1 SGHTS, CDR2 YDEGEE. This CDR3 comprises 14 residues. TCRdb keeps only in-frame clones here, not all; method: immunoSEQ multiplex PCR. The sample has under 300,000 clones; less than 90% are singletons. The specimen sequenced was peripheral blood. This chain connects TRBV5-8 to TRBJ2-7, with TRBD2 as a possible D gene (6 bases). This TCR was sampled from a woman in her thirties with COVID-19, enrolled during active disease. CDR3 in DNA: TGTGCCAGCAGCTTGCCCGGGAGCTCCTACGAGCAGTACTTC. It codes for CASSLPGSSYEQYF.